The 25 T cell receptor beta chains below come from one sample, sequenced in a study of blood T cell repertoires in COVID-19. The table came from immunoSEQ multiplex PCR; TCRdb's copy has only in-frame clones and leaves some out. Among around 78,000 clones listed, roughly 87% were seen once. The sample taken for sequencing was peripheral blood. The source is a woman between 50 and 59 years old in a cohort sampled during active COVID-19.

The chain carries TRBV18 and TRBJ1-2; 9 bases line up with TRBD1. The CDR3 spans 16 residues. The germline CDR1 and CDR2 sequences are KGHSH and LQKENI. V gave up 2 bases and J gave up 4 bases; unmatched junction bases: 8. CDR3 loop: CASSPSGTGSSYGYTF. CDR3 in DNA: TGTGCCAGCTCACCATCCGGGACAGGGTCCAGCTATGGCTACACCTTC. The whole variable domain, remainder taken from reference TRBV18 and TRBJ1-2, is NAGVMQNPRHLVRRRGQEARLRCSPMKGHSHVYWYRQLPEEGLKFMVYLQKENIIDESGMPKERFSAEFPKEGPSILRIQQVVRGDSAAYFCASSPSGTGSSYGYTFGSGTRLTVV.

J is TRBJ1-6 and V is TRBV7-9; 8 nucleotides line up with TRBD1. With 6 bases clipped from V and 10 bases from J, the junction kept 5 bases outside the gene matches. The CDR3 spans 13 residues. Germline V gene lookup returns CDR1 SEHNR and CDR2 FQNEAQ (reference sequence). CDR3 in DNA: TGTGCCAGCAGGACAGGGGAACACTCACCCCTCCACTTT. This encodes CASRTGEHSPLHF.

The J gene is TRBJ1-2, the V gene TRBV7-8, with D possibly being TRBD1 (5 bases). Trimming removed 5 bases at V and 2 bases at J, with 15 bases between. This CDR3 has 15 residues. Germline V CDR1 and CDR2: SGHVS, FQNEAQ. This chain's CDR3 is CASSPQGLVNYGYTF. In DNA form, the CDR3 reads TGTGCCAGCAGCCCTCAGGGATTAGTCAACTATGGCTACACCTTC.

The chain is built from TRBV6-5 and TRBJ1-2; 10 bases are shared with TRBD1. The ends lost 6 bases at V and 8 bases at J; junction bases unmatched: 12. Per germline, CDR1 MNHEY and CDR2 SVGAGI. The CDR3 is made up of 15 amino acids. This chain's CDR3 is CASRDRGTGVDGYTF. CDR3 bases: TGTGCCAGCAGAGACCGGGGGACAGGGGTGGACGGCTACACCTTC.

The chain links TRBV27 to TRBJ1-2; tentative D call: TRBD1 (5 bases). The ends were cut back, 6 bases at V and 2 bases at J, with 10 bases in the middle. CDR1 and CDR2 (germline): MNHEY, SMNVEV (reference sequence). This CDR3 is 13 amino acids long. This CDR3 is CASRVDSNYGYTF. CDR3 DNA: TGTGCCAGCAGAGTCGACAGCAACTATGGCTACACCTTC.

The chain recombines TRBV19 with TRBJ1-1; D is possibly TRBD1 (6 bases). The CDR3 has 18 residues. Between the trimmed V and J ends, which lost 4 bases and 4 bases, there was a span of 25 bases. Germline assignment: CDR1 LNHDA and CDR2 SQIVND (reference sequence). CDR3 in DNA: TGTGCCAGTAGTACCTCTCAGGGGAGGGCCCTTCGCGGCACTGAAGCTTTCTTT. Its translation is CASSTSQGRALRGTEAFF. Together with reference TRBV19 and TRBJ1-1, the CDR3 gives the full variable domain: DGGITQSPKYLFRKEGQNVTLSCEQNLNHDAMYWYRQDPGQGLRLIYYSQIVNDFQKGDIAEGYSVSREKKESFPLTVTSAQKNPTAFYLCASSTSQGRALRGTEAFFGQGTRLTVV.

V and J are TRBV30 and TRBJ1-5, with D unclear. In germline, CDR1 is GTSNPN, CDR2 SVGIG (reference sequence). The CDR3 runs to 14 residues. Trimming shortened V by 3 bases and J by 7 bases, and 16 bases separated the two germline ends. CDR3 DNA sequence: TGTGCCTGGAGCTCAGGAGCGGGTCGACAGCCCCAGCATTTT. Its translation: CAWSSGAGRQPQHF. Full variable domain (rest looked up from reference TRBV30 and TRBJ1-5): SQTIHQWPATLVQPVGSPLSLECTVEGTSNPNLYWYRQAAGRGLQLLFYSVGIGQISSEVPQNLSASRPQDRQFILSSKKLLLSDSGFYLCAWSSGAGRQPQHFGDGTRLSIL.

The rearrangement links TRBV7-3 to TRBJ2-2; TRBD2 agrees at 7 bases. The V gene end was trimmed by 5 bases and the J gene end by 4 bases; junction bases not matched to a gene: 1. This CDR3 comprises 13 residues. Germline CDR1 SGHTA, CDR2 FQGTGA. CDR3 DNA: TGTGCCAGCAGCCTAGCGGTCACCGGGGAGCTGTTTTTT. It translates to CASSLAVTGELFF.

The V call is TRBV21-1, the J call TRBJ2-5; TRBD1 is the table's D call, not checked against the DNA. TRBV21-1 is a pseudogene locus. This CDR3 spans 18 amino acids. In nucleotides, the CDR3 is TGTGCCAGCAGCCATTCCCCAAGACAGGGCTCCGGCCAAGAGACCCAGTACTTC. This gives the protein CASSHSPRQGSGQETQYF.

This chain uses TRBV14 with TRBJ2-2, with D perhaps matching TRBD2 (6 bases). CDR1 and CDR2 (germline): SGHDN, FVKESK. Trimming removed 1 base from V and 3 bases from J, with 9 bases in between. CDR3 length: 15 amino acids. CDR3 sequence reads: CASSQGGGDTGELFF. The CDR3 bases are TGTGCCAGCAGCCAAGGGGGAGGAGACACCGGGGAGCTGTTTTTT. The full variable domain, its missing parts supplied by reference TRBV14 and TRBJ2-2, is EAGVTQFPSHSVIEKGQTVTLRCDPISGHDNLYWYRRVMGKEIKFLLHFVKESKQDESGMPNNRFLAERTGGTYSTLKVQPAELEDSGVYFCASSQGGGDTGELFFGEGSRLTVL.

The V and J genes are TRBV7-8 and TRBJ1-6, with 8 bases aligning to TRBD1. Per germline, CDR1 SGHVS and CDR2 FQNEAQ. The CDR3 totals 13 residues. After removal of 4 bases from V and 9 bases from J, the junction contained 2 bases not matched to a gene. This chain's CDR3 is CASSSGTGSPLHF. The CDR3 DNA reads TGTGCCAGCAGCTCCGGGACAGGTTCACCCCTCCACTTT. The full variable domain, with the rest looked up from reference TRBV7-8 and TRBJ1-6, is GAGVSQSPRYKVAKRGQDVALRCDPISGHVSLFWYQQALGQGPEFLTYFQNEAQLDKSGLPSDRFFAERPEGSVSTLKIQRTQQEDSAVYLCASSSGTGSPLHFGNGTRLTVT.

V gene TRBV27 combines with J gene TRBJ2-2; weak D call: TRBD2 (5 bases). The CDR3 has 15 residues. V was clipped by 3 bases and J by 7 bases, with 15 bases between them. The germline V gene has CDR1 MNHEY and CDR2 SMNVEV (reference sequence). CDR3 amino acids: CASSFQPGSFGELFF. The CDR3 nucleotides read TGTGCCAGCAGTTTTCAGCCGGGAAGTTTCGGGGAGCTGTTTTTT.

This clone was seen a few times. The chain combines TRBV19 with TRBJ2-1; 7 bases align to TRBD2. There are 14 residues in the CDR3. Germline values: CDR1 LNHDA, CDR2 SQIVND (reference sequence). Germline trimming cut 4 bases from V and 4 bases from J; bases unmatched to any gene: 4. CDR3 in DNA: TGTGCCAGTAGTACTAGCGGAGATTACAATGAGCAGTTCTTC. Its translation is CASSTSGDYNEQFF.

The chain combines TRBV9 with TRBJ2-5; the match to TRBD2 covers 8 bases. There are 15 residues in the CDR3. J lost 5 bases, V lost 0 bases, and 6 bases had no gene match. Germline V lookup: CDR1 SGDLS, CDR2 YYNGEE. CDR3 sequence reads: CASSVGVAGPETQYF. In DNA form, the CDR3 reads TGTGCCAGCAGCGTAGGAGTAGCGGGGCCCGAGACCCAGTACTTC.

This clone was detected a few times. The genes are TRBV28 and TRBJ1-1; 8 bases are a match to TRBD1. Trimming removed 3 bases from V and 2 bases from J; junction bases left unmatched: 8. The CDR3 runs 16 residues. Looked up from germline, CDR1 is MDHEN and CDR2 is SYDVKM. CDR3 residues: CASSFRTGRKNTEAFF. The CDR3, as DNA: TGTGCCAGCAGTTTCCGGACAGGGAGAAAAAACACTGAAGCTTTCTTT. Supplemented by reference TRBV28 and TRBJ1-1, the full variable domain reads DVKVTQSSRYLVKRTGEKVFLECVQDMDHENMFWYRQDPGLGLRLIYFSYDVKMKEKGDIPEGYSVSREKKERFSLILESASTNQTSMYLCASSFRTGRKNTEAFFGQGTRLTVV.

J is TRBJ1-1 and V is TRBV13, with D maybe TRBD1 (6 bases). Germline loops: CDR1 PRHDT, CDR2 FYEKMQ (reference sequence). Deletions cut 7 bases from V and 5 bases from J, with 20 bases between. The CDR3 has 15 residues. DNA of the CDR3: TGTGCCAGCACCTCTCTTAACAGGGTCGGTACTGAAGCTTTCTTT. Encoded protein: CASTSLNRVGTEAFF.

This rearrangement joins TRBV24-1 to TRBJ2-5, with 7 bases that match TRBD1. The CDR3 consists of 14 residues. Germline V lookup: CDR1 KGHDR, CDR2 SFDVKD. Losses at the gene ends were 7 bases for V and 5 bases for J; bases not matched to a gene: 9. The CDR3 region is CATSPGQARETQYF. DNA for the CDR3: TGTGCCACCAGCCCCGGACAGGCCCGGGAGACCCAGTACTTC.

This clone was detected only once. The chain combines TRBV19 with TRBJ2-3; 8 nucleotides line up with TRBD2. V was pared by 11 bases and J by 6 bases, with 10 bases of the junction left unmatched. This CDR3 is built from 13 residues. The germline gives CDR1 LNHDA, CDR2 SQIVND (reference sequence). The CDR3 spells CASREGRADTQYF. DNA of the CDR3: TGTGCCTCACGGGAGGGCCGAGCGGATACGCAGTATTTT.

This clone has just one count. This chain links TRBV19 with TRBJ2-1, with D possibly TRBD2 on 10 matching bases. This CDR3 is built from 22 residues. V lost 7 bases to trimming and J lost 3 bases, with 37 bases between them. From germline, CDR1 is LNHDA and CDR2 SQIVND (reference sequence). Here the CDR3 DNA reads TGTGCCAGTATGCCGGGACAGGGAACGAAAAAGGCTAGCGGGAGATACTACAATGAGCAGTTCTTC. Protein sequence: CASMPGQGTKKASGRYYNEQFF.

The chain carries TRBV13 and TRBJ1-1; D not resolved. Germline V gene data show CDR1 as PRHDT and CDR2 as FYEKMQ (reference sequence). V lost 4 bases, J lost 2 bases, and 8 bases lay in between. The CDR3 extends over 13 amino acids. The CDR3 DNA reads as TGTGCCAGCAGCTCTACAGTAAACACTGAAGCTTTCTTT. Translated: CASSSTVNTEAFF.

The chain is built from TRBV18 and TRBJ1-5, with 9 bases lining up with TRBD1. CDR3 size: 16 residues. Germline CDR1 reads KGHSH; CDR2 reads LQKENI. With 4 bases clipped from V and 4 bases from J, the junction kept 8 bases outside the gene matches. CDR3 sequence reads: CASSLSGTGSNQPQHF. The CDR3 DNA sequence: TGTGCCAGCTCACTTTCCGGGACAGGGAGTAATCAGCCCCAGCATTTT.

The chain recombines TRBV5-1 with TRBJ1-1, with D perhaps TRBD1 (5 bases). The CDR3 contains 14 residues. The germline V gene encodes CDR1 SGHRS and CDR2 YFSETQ. The V end was cut by 2 bases, the J end by 4 bases, with 12 bases between. CDR3 sequence reads: CASSFQGKGTEAFF. The CDR3 DNA is TGCGCCAGCAGCTTCCAGGGAAAGGGCACTGAAGCTTTCTTT.

The chain combines TRBV24-1 with TRBJ1-4; tentative D call: TRBD1 (5 bases). This CDR3 has 15 residues. Germline V CDR1 and CDR2: KGHDR, SFDVKD. Trimming stripped 1 base from V and 3 bases from J, with 8 bases between. The DNA of the CDR3 is TGTGCCACCAGTGATTTAGCAGGGCCTAATGAAAAACTGTTTTTT. Translating it yields CATSDLAGPNEKLFF.

The CDR3: CASSMSVSNQPQHF. The CDR3 DNA sequence: TGTGCCAGTAGTATGTCAGTTAGCAATCAGCCCCAGCATTTT. The gene calls are TRBV19 and TRBJ1-5; no definite D call. This CDR3 is built from 14 residues. Germline loops: CDR1 LNHDA, CDR2 SQIVND (reference sequence). V lost 3 bases to trimming and J lost 0 bases, with 6 bases between them.

This chain joins TRBV10-2 and TRBJ1-5; possibly TRBD1 for D (5 bases). V gave up 8 bases and J gave up 5 bases, with 13 bases separating them. The germline CDR1 and CDR2 sequences are WSHSY and SAAADI. This CDR3 comprises 13 residues. CDR3 residues: CASQSPGYQPQHF. CDR3 DNA: TGCGCCAGCCAATCGCCAGGGTATCAGCCCCAGCATTTT.